Listed here is a single TCR beta chain. The sample originates from a study of cytomegalovirus exposure and HLA in healthy donors. The V and J ends lost 9 bases and 6 bases, in that order; junction bases with no gene match: 10. This CDR3 has 14 amino acids. Germline loops: CDR1 MNHNS, CDR2 SASEGT. Sequencing used immunoSEQ multiplex PCR; TCRdb keeps in-frame clones, though not all of them. The sample records more than 85,000 clones, approximately 93% being singletons. The rearrangement links TRBV6-1 to TRBJ1-5; 8 bases align to TRBD1. The specimen was PBMCs. The clonotype comes from a woman aged 25 to 39 in good health and CMV-seropositive. The CDR3 DNA is TGTGCCAGAGCGGACAGGGCGAGGGGTCAGCCCCAGCATTTT. Its translation is CARADRARGQPQHF.